This T cell receptor beta chain emerged from a study of response to subunit inactivated influenza vaccine. TCRdb re-derived calls from the RT-PCR reads in MiXCR, one entry per CDR3 protein. This table has approximately 250,000 distinct CDR3 sequences, 12% appearing once. Study results and caveats: Authors suggested that a seasonal influenza vaccination recruits few new T cells each time.

Trimming took off 1 base at V and 8 bases at J, with 9 bases between the two ends. This CDR3 comprises 13 residues. Germline V CDR1 and CDR2: SGHAT, FQNNGV. On this clonotype itself: Its antigen is not identified.

The specimen was non-naive T cells sorted from PBMCs, collected about 14 days before vaccination. This sequence was found in a middle-aged man who received an inactivated influenza vaccine. The V call is TRBV11-2, the J call TRBJ2-1; D not resolved. The CDR3 region has the DNA TGTGCCAGCAGCTTAGGTCCTCAGTATGAGCAGTTCTTC. Translation: CASSLGPQYEQFF.